This T cell receptor beta chain was identified during a study of T cell repertoires in cytomegalovirus infection. As for the study in general: A matching HLA type, together with CMV infection, was signaled by public TCR beta signatures.

Germline V lookup: CDR1 GTSNPN, CDR2 SVGIG (reference sequence). The CDR3 covers 13 residues. V lost 3 bases and J 2 bases, leaving 11 bases between the germline ends. A few counts support this clonotype. Its antigen remains unidentified. The study's findings and limits: Accumulated public TCR beta family frequency recognized individuals carrying CMV together with the relevant HLA. Across the ex vivo response, the dominant clonotypes were HLA-C-restricted CMV-specific TCR beta clonotypes.

TCRdb reprocessed the reads via MiXCR and lists one record per CDR3 protein. This sample has 300,000 or so distinct CDR3 sequences, with about 25% found just once. The receptor's source is a human donor in good health (CMV status not recorded). Some clones in this sample may be carry-over from other donors' samples. Sequencing was performed on PBMCs. V gene TRBV30 combines with J gene TRBJ2-7; D unclear. The DNA of the CDR3 is TGTGCCTGGAGCGAGCGACTGACCTACGAGCAGTACTTC. This encodes CAWSERLTYEQYF.